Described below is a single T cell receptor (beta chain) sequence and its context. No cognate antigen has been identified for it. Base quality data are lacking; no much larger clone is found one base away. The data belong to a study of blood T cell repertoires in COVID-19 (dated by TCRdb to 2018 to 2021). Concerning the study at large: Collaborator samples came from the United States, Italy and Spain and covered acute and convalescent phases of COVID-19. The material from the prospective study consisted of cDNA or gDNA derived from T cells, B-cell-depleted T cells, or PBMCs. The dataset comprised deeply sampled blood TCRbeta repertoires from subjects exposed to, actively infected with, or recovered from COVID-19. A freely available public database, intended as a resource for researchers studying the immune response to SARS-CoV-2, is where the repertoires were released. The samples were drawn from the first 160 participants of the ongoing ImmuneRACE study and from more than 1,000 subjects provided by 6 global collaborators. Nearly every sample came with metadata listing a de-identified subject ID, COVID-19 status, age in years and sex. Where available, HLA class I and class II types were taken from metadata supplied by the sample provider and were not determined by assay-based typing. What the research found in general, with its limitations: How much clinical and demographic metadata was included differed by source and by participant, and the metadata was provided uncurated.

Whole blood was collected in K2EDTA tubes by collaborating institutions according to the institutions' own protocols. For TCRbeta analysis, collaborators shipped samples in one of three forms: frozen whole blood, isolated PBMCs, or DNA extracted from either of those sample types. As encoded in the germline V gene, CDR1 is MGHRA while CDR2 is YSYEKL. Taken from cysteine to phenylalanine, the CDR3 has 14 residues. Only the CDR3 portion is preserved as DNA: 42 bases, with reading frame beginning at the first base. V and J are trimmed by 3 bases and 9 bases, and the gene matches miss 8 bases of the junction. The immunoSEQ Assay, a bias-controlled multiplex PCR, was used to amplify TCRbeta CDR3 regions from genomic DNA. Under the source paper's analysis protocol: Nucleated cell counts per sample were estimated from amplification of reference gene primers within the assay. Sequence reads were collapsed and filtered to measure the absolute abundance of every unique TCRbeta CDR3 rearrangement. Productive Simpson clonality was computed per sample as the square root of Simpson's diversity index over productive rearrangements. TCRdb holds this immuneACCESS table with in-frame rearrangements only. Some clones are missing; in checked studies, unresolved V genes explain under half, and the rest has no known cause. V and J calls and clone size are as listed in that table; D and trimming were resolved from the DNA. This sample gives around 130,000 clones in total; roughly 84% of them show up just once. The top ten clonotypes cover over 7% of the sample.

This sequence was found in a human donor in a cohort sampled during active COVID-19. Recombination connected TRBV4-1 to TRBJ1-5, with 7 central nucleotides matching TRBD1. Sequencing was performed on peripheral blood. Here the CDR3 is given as CASSHRTGERPQHF. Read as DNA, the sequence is TGCGCCAGCAGCCACAGGACAGGCGAGAGGCCCCAGCATTTT.